This T cell receptor beta chain comes out of a study of patients and donors after allogeneic stem cell transplantation. V shed 1 base and J shed 7 bases, with 8 bases lying between them. Germline-derived CDR1 and CDR2 are SGHTA and FQGNSA. The CDR3 is 14 residues long. There are a few counts of this clonotype. Each CDR3 protein is one row after TCRdb ran MiXCR on the RT-PCR reads. The repertoire holds about 160,000 distinct CDR3 sequences, with 24% as singletons. The TCR sequence derives from a human donor who was either an allogeneic HSCT recipient or a stem cell or donor lymphocyte infusion donor (not recorded which). It is not recorded whose cells these are; they may come from a transplant donor. Specimen: blood, either unsorted or a sorted T cell fraction (not recorded which). The chain is built from TRBV7-2 and TRBJ1-6; D gene ambiguous. CDR3 sequence (DNA): TGTGCCAGCAGCTTAGTGCCAAGCAATTCACCCCTCCACTTT. This gives the protein CASSLVPSNSPLHF.